One sample yielded the 26 T cell receptor beta chains listed below, sequenced in a study of blood T cell repertoires in COVID-19. TCRdb keeps only in-frame clones here, not all; method: immunoSEQ multiplex PCR. The repertoire holds some 200,000 clones, with over 70% as singletons. The sequencing sample was made of peripheral blood. The receptors were sampled from a woman in her seventies with acute or convalescent COVID-19.

The chain recombines TRBV18 with TRBJ2-7; tentative D call: TRBD2 (6 bases). The CDR3 covers 14 residues. CDR1 is KGHSH and CDR2 is LQKENI in the germline V gene. V was trimmed by 3 bases and J by 6 bases, leaving 15 bases between them. The CDR3 nucleotides read TGTGCCAGCTCACCCGATGGGAGGCTCGGCGAGCAGTACGTC. This sequence encodes CASSPDGRLGEQYV.

V is TRBV5-4 and J is TRBJ2-3; 12 bases align to TRBD2. Germline V gene lookup returns CDR1 SGHNT and CDR2 YYREEE (reference sequence). V shed 4 bases and J 5 bases; nucleotides not matched to a gene: 5. There are 15 residues in the CDR3. The CDR3: CASSTSGGLRDTQYF. The CDR3 DNA reads as TGTGCCAGCAGCACTAGCGGGGGGCTCCGAGATACGCAGTATTTT.

V gene TRBV15 combines with J gene TRBJ2-5; D perhaps matches TRBD2 (6 bases). Germline CDR1 reads LNHNV; CDR2 reads YYDKDF (reference sequence). This CDR3 has 15 residues. Trimming pared 1 base from V and 10 bases from J, leaving 19 bases between. The CDR3 coding sequence is TGTGCCACCAGCAGAGTTAGTAACGCAAGGCGGGGCCAGTACTTC. Protein sequence: CATSRVSNARRGQYF.

The chain joins TRBV15 to TRBJ2-7, with 13 bases identical to TRBD2. The J segment lost 0 bases and the V segment lost 1 base, leaving 9 bases of the junction unmatched. Per the germline V gene, CDR1 is LNHNV and CDR2 is YYDKDF (reference sequence). The CDR3 contains 19 residues. The CDR3 reads CATSRALTGLAGSSYEQYF. The CDR3 DNA reads as TGTGCCACCAGCAGAGCCCTAACGGGACTAGCGGGGAGCTCCTACGAGCAGTACTTC. The full variable domain, its missing parts supplied by reference TRBV15 and TRBJ2-7, is DAMVIQNPRYQVTQFGKPVTLSCSQTLNHNVMYWYQQKSSQAPKLLFHYYDKDFNNEADTPDNFQSRRPNTSFCFLDIRSPGLGDTAMYLCATSRALTGLAGSSYEQYFGPGTRLTVT.

The genes are TRBV9 and TRBJ2-4; maybe TRBD2 (5 bases). V lost 0 bases, J lost 6 bases, and 13 bases lay in between. The CDR3 spans 15 residues. Germline-derived CDR1 and CDR2 are SGDLS and YYNGEE. CDR3 nucleotide sequence: TGTGCCAGCAGCGTAGGTCCCCTCCGGGGAAACATTCAGTACTTC. Its protein is CASSVGPLRGNIQYF.

This clone has a single count. This chain links TRBV3-1 (or the pseudogene TRBV3-2) with TRBJ2-7, with TRBD2 matching 13 bases. Trimming at V came to 2 bases and at J to 2 bases, leaving 6 bases not matched to a gene. The CDR3 is 17 amino acids. Germline V lookup: CDR1 LGHDT, CDR2 YNNKEL (reference sequence). CDR3 DNA sequence: TGTGCCAGCAGCCAATCCCCGGGACTAGCGGGGACCTACGAGCAGTACTTC. Translated: CASSQSPGLAGTYEQYF.

The genes are TRBV1 and TRBJ2-3; the tabulated D call, TRBD1, remains unverified against the DNA. TRBV1 has pseudogene status. The CDR3 sequence is 15 residues long. Here the CDR3 reads CTSKGVGSAHDTQYF. CDR3 DNA: TGCACCAGCAAGGGGGTGGGTAGCGCACACGATACGCAGTATTTT.

Note on this clone: The same CDR3 can be traced to other DNA sequences in this sample. The chain carries TRBV18 and TRBJ1-1; D may be TRBD1 (6 bases). Germline V lookup: CDR1 KGHSH, CDR2 LQKENI. This CDR3 region has 14 residues. Trimming shortened V by 4 bases and J by 1 base, and 10 bases separated the two germline ends. DNA of the CDR3: TGTGCCAGCTCACGGGACAAGGGGAACACTGAAGCTTTCTTT. Its translation: CASSRDKGNTEAFF.

The V and J genes are TRBV6-5 and TRBJ2-1; 14 bases match TRBD2. The ends lost 6 bases at V and 7 bases at J; junction bases unmatched: 5. CDR3 length: 15 residues. The germline V gene encodes CDR1 MNHEY and CDR2 SVGAGI. The CDR3 nucleotides are TGTGCCAGCAGGCGGACTAGCGGGGGGAATAATGAGCAGTTCTTC. As protein: CASRRTSGGNNEQFF.

This clone occurred once. V and J are TRBV7-2 and TRBJ2-5, with 12 bases fitting TRBD2. Germline CDR1 and CDR2: SGHTA and FQGNSA. The CDR3 has 19 amino acids. J gave up 7 bases and V 5 bases, and 20 bases lay outside the gene matches. In DNA form, the CDR3 reads TGTGCCAGCAGCCTCCCCATCGGACTAGCGGGGACCTTACGGGGGACCCAGTACTTC. Translation gives CASSLPIGLAGTLRGTQYF.

The chain is built from TRBV9 and TRBJ2-5; 11 bases align to TRBD2. Trimming cost V 4 bases and J 5 bases; bases outside gene matches: 7. The CDR3 sequence is 15 residues long. Germline CDR1 SGDLS, CDR2 YYNGEE. Here the CDR3 reads CASSSPTSGVETQYF. The CDR3 DNA reads as TGTGCCAGCAGCTCACCGACTAGCGGGGTGGAGACCCAGTACTTC.

This clone was observed a few times. The gene calls are TRBV11-2 and TRBJ1-3; D is uncertain. The CDR3 contains 16 residues. Between the trimmed V and J ends, which lost 2 bases and 4 bases, there was a span of 15 bases. Germline V lookup: CDR1 SGHAT, CDR2 FQNNGV. DNA of the CDR3: TGTGCCAGCAGCTTACGTCGAGAACACAGCGGAAACACCATATATTTT. Protein sequence: CASSLRREHSGNTIYF. The whole variable domain, filled in from reference TRBV11-2 and TRBJ1-3, reads EAGVAQSPRYKIIEKRQSVAFWCNPISGHATLYWYQQILGQGPKLLIQFQNNGVVDDSQLPKDRFSAERLKGVDSTLKIQPAKLEDSAVYLCASSLRREHSGNTIYFGEGSWLTVV.

This clone occurred a few times. J is TRBJ1-5 and V is TRBV30; the D gene is possibly TRBD1 (6 bases). Per the germline V gene, CDR1 is GTSNPN and CDR2 is SVGIG (reference sequence). The CDR3 contains 13 residues. The germline V and J ends were trimmed by 5 bases and 2 bases, with 10 bases remaining between them. This CDR3 is CAWADRRNQPQHF. In nucleotides, the CDR3 is TGTGCCTGGGCAGACAGGCGCAATCAGCCCCAGCATTTT.

This clone was seen a single time. J is TRBJ1-5 and V is TRBV6-5, with D maybe TRBD1 (6 bases). The CDR3 contains 14 residues. Trimming removed 2 bases at V and 7 bases at J, with 12 bases between. Germline CDR1 is MNHEY and CDR2 is SVGAGI. CDR3 in amino acids: CASSYSTGSQPQHF. The CDR3, as DNA: TGTGCCAGCAGTTACAGCACAGGGTCCCAGCCCCAGCATTTT.

This clone showed up just a few times. This chain links TRBV19 with TRBJ2-5; TRBD2 might be the D (6 bases). The V end lost 6 bases, the J end lost 4 bases, and 9 bases lay between the germline ends. The CDR3 is 12 residues long. Germline V lookup: CDR1 LNHDA, CDR2 SQIVND (reference sequence). CDR3 amino acids: CASRGGGETQYF. The CDR3 coding sequence is TGTGCCAGTAGGGGGGGAGGAGAGACCCAGTACTTC.

The V gene is TRBV11-2, the J gene TRBJ1-2; 7 nucleotides match TRBD1. The CDR3 has 14 amino acids. The V gene's germline CDR1 is SGHAT and CDR2 FQNNGV. V shed 1 base and J 10 bases; nucleotides not matched to a gene: 9. The CDR3 DNA is TGTGCCAGCAGCTTAGGATCGAGACAGGGCGACTACACCTTC. Amino acids: CASSLGSRQGDYTF.

This sequence joins TRBV5-1 and TRBJ2-1, with 12 bases matching TRBD2. Germline V lookup: CDR1 SGHRS, CDR2 YFSETQ. V shed 7 bases and J 3 bases; nucleotides not matched to a gene: 2. This CDR3 has 14 amino acids. CDR3 protein: CASATSGGYNEQFF. CDR3 coding DNA: TGCGCCAGCGCGACTAGCGGGGGCTACAATGAGCAGTTCTTC.

The table lists this clone with a few counts. The chain is built from TRBV5-6 and TRBJ1-5, with 7 positions matching TRBD1. The CDR3 covers 14 residues. Germline values: CDR1 SGHDT, CDR2 YYEEEE. V gave up 3 bases and J gave up 4 bases; unmatched junction bases: 4. Here the CDR3 DNA reads TGTGCCAGCAGCTGGGGGACAGAAAATCAGCCCCAGCATTTT. It specifies CASSWGTENQPQHF. The complete variable domain, with remaining parts taken from reference TRBV5-6 and TRBJ1-5, reads DAGVTQSPTHLIKTRGQQVTLRCSPKSGHDTVSWYQQALGQGPQFIFQYYEEEERQRGNFPDRFSGHQFPNYSSELNVNALLLGDSALYLCASSWGTENQPQHFGDGTRLSIL.

CDR3 DNA: TGCAGCGTTGAAGGACAGGACCACTATGGCTACACCTTC. It encodes CSVEGQDHYGYTF. The rearrangement links TRBV29-1 to TRBJ1-2; D is possibly TRBD1 (6 bases). The V gene's germline CDR1 is SQVTM and CDR2 ANQGSEA. Trimming pared 1 base from V and 3 bases from J, leaving 9 bases between. This CDR3 contains 13 residues.

The V gene is TRBV10-2, the J gene TRBJ2-3, with 8 bases matching TRBD1. Germline CDR1 and CDR2: WSHSY and SAAADI. The CDR3 covers 15 residues. With 6 bases clipped from V and 2 bases from J, the junction kept 7 bases outside the gene matches. CDR3 sequence reads: CASRGGQGSTDTQYF. CDR3 DNA sequence: TGCGCCAGCAGAGGAGGACAGGGCTCCACAGATACGCAGTATTTT.

The V call is TRBV28, the J call TRBJ2-1; 16 nucleotides match TRBD2. The CDR3 runs 16 residues. V dropped 4 bases and J dropped 9; count of bases not matched to a gene: 6. Germline V gene sequence: CDR1 MDHEN, CDR2 SYDVKM. CDR3 sequence: CASSSGLAGGYTEQFF. The CDR3 coding sequence is TGTGCCAGCAGTTCGGGACTAGCGGGGGGGTATACTGAGCAGTTCTTC. The complete variable domain, with remaining parts taken from reference TRBV28 and TRBJ2-1, reads DVKVTQSSRYLVKRTGEKVFLECVQDMDHENMFWYRQDPGLGLRLIYFSYDVKMKEKGDIPEGYSVSREKKERFSLILESASTNQTSMYLCASSSGLAGGYTEQFFGPGTRLTVL.

The V gene is TRBV6-2 or TRBV6-3, the J gene TRBJ2-5; TRBD2 matches at 7 bases. This CDR3 has 15 amino acids. V lost 5 bases, J lost 5 bases, and 11 bases stayed unmatched. CDR1 and CDR2 (germline): MNHEY, SVGEGT. The CDR3 spells CASSPGGAGRETQYF. In nucleotides, the CDR3 is TGTGCCAGCAGTCCGGGAGGAGCTGGGAGGGAGACCCAGTACTTC.

The chain has TRBV2 and TRBJ2-6; D not resolved. The CDR3 length is 15 residues. Germline V gene lookup returns CDR1 SNHLY and CDR2 FYNNEI. Trimming removed 4 bases from V and 0 bases from J, with 7 bases in between. The CDR3 region is CASSGLPSGANVLTF. The CDR3 DNA reads TGTGCCAGCAGTGGTCTCCCCTCTGGGGCCAACGTCCTGACTTTC.

This chain joins TRBV12-3 or TRBV12-4 and TRBJ2-5; no reliable D call. The CDR3 is 12 residues long. V was pared by 6 bases and J by 5 bases, with 10 bases between. CDR3 protein: CASSPSVETQYF. The DNA for the CDR3 is TGTGCCAGCAGCCCGTCTGTGGAGACCCAGTACTTC.

This clone was counted at least ten times. The J gene is TRBJ2-3, the V gene TRBV5-1; TRBD2 aligns across 9 bases. CDR3 length: 14 amino acids. The J segment lost 5 bases and the V segment lost 4 bases, leaving 5 bases of the junction unmatched. The germline CDR1 and CDR2 sequences are SGHRS and YFSETQ. CDR3 bases: TGCGCCAGCAGCCTAGGACTAGCGCAAGATACGCAGTATTTT. Its translation is CASSLGLAQDTQYF.

The chain is built from TRBV14 and TRBJ2-5; 10 bases map to TRBD2. Germline V gives CDR1 SGHDN, CDR2 FVKESK. This CDR3 comprises 16 residues. With V trimmed by 0 bases and J by 6 bases, 7 bases remained unmatched. The CDR3 region is CASSQESSGGWQTQYF. DNA of the CDR3: TGTGCCAGCAGCCAAGAGAGTAGCGGGGGGTGGCAGACCCAGTACTTC.